A single sample is the source of the 25 T cell receptor beta chains below, sequenced in a study of T cell responses to AZD1222 COVID-19 vaccine. Sequencing used immunoSEQ multiplex PCR; TCRdb keeps in-frame clones, though not all of them. The sample has over 75,000 clones, roughly nine tenths seen once. Sequenced material: peripheral blood, taken on day 0 of AZD1222 vaccination. The receptors come from an adult in good health.

V usage is TRBV27 and J usage is TRBJ2-3, with D possibly TRBD2 on 5 matching bases. The germline V and J ends were trimmed by 4 bases and 0 bases, with 8 bases remaining between them. Germline V gene data show CDR1 as MNHEY and CDR2 as SMNVEV (reference sequence). This CDR3 is built from 14 residues. The CDR3 DNA reads as TGTGCCAGCAGTTCCCGGGGTAGCACAGATACGCAGTATTTT. It specifies CASSSRGSTDTQYF.

The J gene is TRBJ1-6, the V gene TRBV5-1, with D possibly TRBD1 on 6 matching bases. Germline CDR1 is SGHRS and CDR2 is YFSETQ. V gave up 0 bases and J gave up 9 bases, with 19 bases separating them. The CDR3 has 17 residues. CDR3 DNA sequence: TGCGCCAGCAGCTTGGACCCGCCGGGGGCGCAGTTTTCACCCCTCCACTTT. This codes for CASSLDPPGAQFSPLHF.

V usage is TRBV29-1 and J usage is TRBJ1-2, with TRBD1 matching over 9 bases. CDR3 length: 14 residues. Germline CDR1 and CDR2: SQVTM and ANQGSEA. Trimming at V came to 6 bases and at J to 2 bases, leaving 7 bases not matched to a gene. The CDR3 here is CSVITGGPNYGYTF. CDR3 in DNA: TGCAGCGTAATTACAGGGGGCCCCAACTATGGCTACACCTTC.

This clone was seen a single time. The chain has TRBV19 and TRBJ2-1, with D perhaps matching TRBD1 (6 bases). Germline V gives CDR1 LNHDA, CDR2 SQIVND (reference sequence). The V and J ends lost 6 bases and 5 bases respectively, with 17 bases between them. The CDR3 consists of 15 residues. DNA for the CDR3: TGTGCCAGTAGCTCGAACAGGGACCTTAACAATGAGCAGTTCTTC. It codes for CASSSNRDLNNEQFF.

This sequence joins TRBV9 and TRBJ2-1; 9 nucleotides agree with TRBD1. J lost 6 bases, V lost 4 bases, and 8 bases had no gene match. This CDR3 region has 15 residues. CDR1 SGDLS and CDR2 YYNGEE come from the germline V gene. CDR3 nucleotides: TGTGCCAGCAGCCACCCCGGGACAGGGCCCAATGAGCAGTTCTTC. As protein: CASSHPGTGPNEQFF.

V usage is TRBV27 and J usage is TRBJ1-2; D perhaps matches TRBD1 (5 bases). Germline loops: CDR1 MNHEY, CDR2 SMNVEV (reference sequence). The CDR3 is 15 residues long. Trimming took 5 bases from V and 4 from J, leaving 17 bases between them. The chain's CDR3 is CASSPTRGGSYGYTF. The CDR3 DNA follows: TGTGCCAGCAGTCCGACAAGGGGAGGAAGCTATGGCTACACCTTC.

This clone showed up just once. This chain connects TRBV15 to TRBJ2-1, with D possibly matching TRBD2 (5 bases). Trimming pared 0 bases from V and 3 bases from J, leaving 12 bases between. This CDR3 comprises 16 residues. From germline, CDR1 is LNHNV and CDR2 YYDKDF (reference sequence). The CDR3 sequence is CATSRDRRKGYNEQFF. For the CDR3, the DNA is TGTGCCACCAGCAGAGATAGGAGGAAGGGCTACAATGAGCAGTTCTTC.

The chain uses TRBV11-3 and TRBJ2-2; TRBD1 agrees at 7 bases. The V gene end was trimmed by 3 bases and the J gene end by 4 bases; junction bases not matched to a gene: 8. CDR1 and CDR2 (germline): SGHNT, YENEEA. This CDR3 comprises 16 residues. The CDR3, as DNA: TGTGCCAGCAGCTTGTCACGGGACAGTTTCACCGGGGAGCTGTTTTTT. This sequence encodes CASSLSRDSFTGELFF.

This chain joins TRBV5-4 and TRBJ2-7, with D uncertain. The CDR3 has 14 residues. Germline values: CDR1 SGHNT, CDR2 YYREEE (reference sequence). V was clipped by 2 bases and J by 0 bases, with 9 bases between them. CDR3 bases: TGTGCCAGCAGCTTACAACGGAGCTCCTACGAGCAGTACTTC. Protein: CASSLQRSSYEQYF.

This clone was observed a few times. The gene calls are TRBV5-5 and TRBJ1-3; D is unclear. Deletions cut 1 base from V and 0 bases from J, with 2 bases between. This CDR3 spans 13 amino acids. CDR1 and CDR2 (germline): SGHKS, YYEKEE (reference sequence). This CDR3 is CASSLSSGNTIYF. CDR3 sequence (DNA): TGTGCCAGCAGCTTGAGCTCTGGAAACACCATATATTTT.

V usage is TRBV2 and J usage is TRBJ2-5; D is ambiguous. The CDR3 is 14 amino acids. Deletions cut 4 bases from V and 2 bases from J, with 11 bases between. Germline V lookup: CDR1 SNHLY, CDR2 FYNNEI. CDR3 sequence (DNA): TGTGCCAGCAGTGTTAGTGGCAGTCAAGAGACCCAGTACTTC. Amino acid sequence: CASSVSGSQETQYF.

This chain uses TRBV30 with TRBJ1-1; D call uncertain. In germline, CDR1 is GTSNPN, CDR2 SVGIG (reference sequence). Deletions cut 1 base from V and 0 bases from J, with 12 bases between. The CDR3 extends over 15 amino acids. The CDR3: CAWSEPLNLNTEAFF. The CDR3 DNA is TGTGCCTGGAGTGAGCCGCTCAACCTGAACACTGAAGCTTTCTTT.

For the CDR3, the DNA is TGTGCCAGCAGCTTAGGGACAGCACAAGAGACCCAGTACTTC. Its translation: CASSLGTAQETQYF. The V call is TRBV7-2, the J call TRBJ2-5, with D maybe TRBD1 (6 bases). Germline V gives CDR1 SGHTA, CDR2 FQGNSA. The CDR3 totals 14 residues. Trimming stripped 1 base from V and 2 bases from J, with 8 bases between. Full variable domain (rest looked up from reference TRBV7-2 and TRBJ2-5): GAGVSQSPSNKVTEKGKDVELRCDPISGHTALYWYRQSLGQGLEFLIYFQGNSAPDKSGLPSDRFSAERTGGSVSTLTIQRTQQEDSAVYLCASSLGTAQETQYFGPGTRLLVL.

This sequence joins TRBV19 and TRBJ2-7, with D possibly TRBD1 on 6 matching bases. This CDR3 comprises 14 residues. Trimming took off 4 bases at V and 5 bases at J, with 15 bases between the two ends. Germline assignment: CDR1 LNHDA and CDR2 SQIVND (reference sequence). The CDR3 loop reads CASSSRGIGHEQYF. The CDR3, as DNA: TGTGCCAGTAGTAGCAGGGGAATTGGGCACGAGCAGTACTTC.

This clone has only one observation. This chain links TRBV5-1 with TRBJ2-7; 8 bases line up with TRBD1. With 0 bases clipped from V and 5 bases from J, the junction kept 7 bases outside the gene matches. The CDR3 has 15 residues. Germline V gives CDR1 SGHRS, CDR2 YFSETQ. The CDR3 DNA sequence: TGCGCCAGCAGCTTGGGACAGGGGAGAAGGCACGAGCAGTACTTC. Its translation: CASSLGQGRRHEQYF.

This clone was seen a few times. The rearrangement links TRBV25-1 to TRBJ2-3; 7 bases are shared with TRBD2. Germline V CDR1 and CDR2: MGHDK, SYGVNS. After removal of 3 bases from V and 0 bases from J, the junction contained 3 bases not matched to a gene. There are 15 residues in the CDR3. The CDR3 sequence is CASSEGGTSTDTQYF. CDR3 sequence (DNA): TGTGCCAGCAGTGAGGGGGGGACTAGCACAGATACGCAGTATTTT.

The V call is TRBV20-1, the J call TRBJ1-3, with TRBD1 identical over 8 bases. The CDR3 length is 19 residues. Looked up from germline, CDR1 is DFQATT and CDR2 is SNEGSKA (reference sequence). V dropped 3 bases and J dropped 4; count of bases not matched to a gene: 20. For the CDR3, the DNA is TGCAGTGCTAGTTCACTGCTCGGGACAGGACTCTCGGGGGGAAACACCATATATTTT. Residues: CSASSLLGTGLSGGNTIYF.

The chain joins TRBV5-1 to TRBJ1-1; TRBD1 agrees at 7 bases. With 1 base clipped from V and 2 bases from J, the junction kept 5 bases outside the gene matches. The germline gives CDR1 SGHRS, CDR2 YFSETQ. The CDR3 is made up of 15 amino acids. The CDR3 protein is CASSLIGTDNTEAFF. The CDR3 nucleotides read TGCGCCAGCAGCTTGATTGGGACAGACAACACTGAAGCTTTCTTT.

The chain recombines TRBV28 with TRBJ1-4, with 10 bases identical to TRBD1. J was trimmed by 6 bases and V by 5 bases; bases with no gene match: 6. CDR3 length: 15 residues. Per germline, CDR1 MDHEN and CDR2 SYDVKM. CDR3 in amino acids: CASSTRGQGYEKLFF. The CDR3 DNA follows: TGTGCCAGCAGTACCCGGGGACAGGGGTATGAAAAACTGTTTTTT.

V is TRBV6-5 and J is TRBJ2-6, with a tentative D call TRBD1 (5 bases). The CDR3 length is 16 residues. Trimming took 0 bases from V and 1 from J, leaving 7 bases between them. CDR1 and CDR2 from the germline V gene are MNHEY and SVGAGI. The CDR3 region is CASSYSKGSGANVLTF. The CDR3, as DNA: TGTGCCAGCAGTTACTCCAAGGGGTCTGGGGCCAACGTCCTGACTTTC.

V gene TRBV5-1 combines with J gene TRBJ1-2, with TRBD1 matching over 9 bases. The CDR3 is made up of 15 amino acids. From germline, CDR1 is SGHRS and CDR2 YFSETQ. J gave up 0 bases and V 10 bases, and 10 bases lay outside the gene matches. The CDR3 bases are TGCGCCCCCCGGGACAGGGCCCCCGCTAACTATGGCTACACCTTC. Translation gives CAPRDRAPANYGYTF.

V gene TRBV5-1 combines with J gene TRBJ2-1; 12 bases align to TRBD2. This CDR3 region has 15 residues. Trimming at V came to 0 bases and at J to 8 bases, leaving 3 bases not matched to a gene. Germline CDR1 reads SGHRS; CDR2 reads YFSETQ. This chain's CDR3 is CASSLGLAGVHEQFF. The CDR3 region has the DNA TGCGCCAGCAGCTTGGGACTAGCGGGGGTACATGAGCAGTTCTTC.

This chain links TRBV27 with TRBJ2-2, with 9 bases lining up with TRBD2. V was pared by 8 bases and J by 2 bases, with 12 bases of the junction left unmatched. The CDR3 has 17 amino acids. Germline V gives CDR1 MNHEY, CDR2 SMNVEV (reference sequence). The CDR3 here is CASGRMPLAGNTGELFF. In DNA form, the CDR3 reads TGTGCCAGCGGGAGGATGCCGCTAGCGGGAAACACCGGGGAGCTGTTTTTT.

The rearrangement joins TRBV3-1 (or the pseudogene TRBV3-2) to TRBJ1-5, with 9 bases identical to TRBD1. With 7 bases clipped from V and 1 base from J, the junction kept 2 bases outside the gene matches. Germline assignment: CDR1 LGHDT and CDR2 YNNKEL (reference sequence). The CDR3 consists of 14 residues. Here the CDR3 DNA reads TGTGCCAGCAAGGACAGGGGCAGCAATCAGCCCCAGCATTTT. It yields the protein CASKDRGSNQPQHF.

This chain links TRBV2 with TRBJ2-2; possible D gene TRBD1, 6 bases. The V gene's germline CDR1 is SNHLY and CDR2 FYNNEI. The CDR3 covers 11 residues. V shed 10 bases and J shed 6 bases, with 9 bases lying between them. CDR3 sequence (DNA): TGTGCCACCACAGGGTCCGGGGAGCTGTTTTTT. Protein sequence: CATTGSGELFF.